What follows are 24 T cell receptor beta chains derived from one specimen sequenced in a study of radiotherapy plus CTLA-4 blockade in lung cancer (dated by TCRdb to the late 2010s). The library was built by means of the immunoSEQ multiplex PCR assay. The table comes from immuneACCESS by way of TCRdb, which keeps in-frame sequences with V and J called. Part of the clones is missing from these tables; in studies checked, under half for an unresolved V gene and the rest for unknown reasons. The sample includes 75,000 to 100,000 clones, with around nine tenths observed a single time. The ten top clones hold 4.5% to 6% of the sample. The specimen was peripheral blood, collected from a patient treated with radiotherapy plus ipilimumab. The receptors stem from a human donor with non-small cell lung cancer that progressed on radiotherapy plus ipilimumab.

A single count supports this clone. The genes are TRBV6-6 and TRBJ2-1; D possibly corresponds to TRBD2 (5 bases). CDR3 length equals 14 residues. Germline-derived CDR1 and CDR2 are MNHNY and SVGAGI (reference sequence). V was trimmed by 0 bases and J by 8 bases, leaving 11 bases between them. The chain's CDR3 is CASSYSPADDEQFF. The CDR3, as DNA: TGTGCCAGCAGTTACTCCCCAGCGGACGATGAGCAGTTCTTC.

The genes are TRBV7-9 and TRBJ2-1; the D gene is possibly TRBD2 (6 bases). The germline CDR1 and CDR2 sequences are SEHNR and FQNEAQ (reference sequence). This CDR3 is built from 15 residues. V lost 5 bases, J lost 3 bases, and 14 bases lay in between. The CDR3: CASSRAGSYYNEQFF. The CDR3 nucleotides read TGTGCCAGCAGCCGAGCGGGTAGTTACTACAATGAGCAGTTCTTC. The complete variable domain, with remaining parts taken from reference TRBV7-9 and TRBJ2-1, reads DTGVSQNPRHKITKRGQNVTFRCDPISEHNRLYWYRQTLGQGPEFLTYFQNEAQLEKSRLLSDRFSAERPKGSFSTLEIQRTEQGDSAMYLCASSRAGSYYNEQFFGPGTRLTVL.

The V gene is TRBV6-1, the J gene TRBJ2-7, with D unclear. Germline assignment: CDR1 MNHNS and CDR2 SASEGT. The CDR3 runs 13 residues. The ends were cut back, 0 bases at V and 3 bases at J, with 6 bases in the middle. CDR3 sequence: CASSEAASYEQYF. The CDR3 bases are TGTGCCAGCAGTGAAGCGGCCAGCTACGAGCAGTACTTC.

J is TRBJ1-1 and V is TRBV5-1; 11 bases align to TRBD1. The CDR3 length is 14 residues. Germline assignment: CDR1 SGHRS and CDR2 YFSETQ. V shed 4 bases and J 7 bases; nucleotides not matched to a gene: 6. CDR3: CASSAGQGEREAFF. CDR3 nucleotides: TGCGCCAGCAGCGCGGGACAGGGGGAACGTGAAGCTTTCTTT.

The chain couples TRBV2 to TRBJ2-1; 15 nucleotides match TRBD2. The CDR3 sequence is 17 residues long. Germline CDR1 SNHLY, CDR2 FYNNEI. V was clipped by 7 bases and J by 4 bases; unmatched bases: 8. The CDR3 spells CASTEGLAGGRYNEQFF. The CDR3 region has the DNA TGTGCCAGCACCGAGGGACTAGCGGGAGGTCGGTACAATGAGCAGTTCTTC. Full variable domain (rest looked up from reference TRBV2 and TRBJ2-1): EPEVTQTPSHQVTQMGQEVILRCVPISNHLYFYWYRQILGQKVEFLVSFYNNEISEKSEIFDDQFSVERPDGSNFTLKIRSTKLEDSAMYFCASTEGLAGGRYNEQFFGPGTRLTVL.

This clone was picked up one time. The V and J genes are TRBV5-5 and TRBJ1-5; perhaps TRBD1 as D (5 bases). CDR1 and CDR2 from the germline V gene are SGHKS and YYEKEE (reference sequence). The V end was cut by 3 bases, the J end by 0 bases, with 16 bases between. The CDR3 is 17 amino acids. CDR3 DNA: TGTGCCAGCAGCTCAACAGGCATCTCTAATAGCAATCAGCCCCAGCATTTT. Its translation is CASSSTGISNSNQPQHF.

The chain links TRBV9 to TRBJ2-1; TRBD1 or TRBD2 may be the D gene (6 bases each). CDR1 is SGDLS, CDR2 YYNGEE, per germline. With 3 bases removed from V and 5 bases from J, the gap between germline ends came to 18 bases. The CDR3 is made up of 16 amino acids. The CDR3 sequence is CASSAQGTLPNNEQFF. DNA for the CDR3: TGTGCCAGCAGCGCCCAGGGGACTCTGCCTAACAATGAGCAGTTCTTC.

This chain uses TRBV2 with TRBJ1-1; perhaps TRBD1 as D (6 bases). V was trimmed by 6 bases and J by 11 bases, leaving 16 bases between them. Germline V gene lookup returns CDR1 SNHLY and CDR2 FYNNEI. The CDR3 spans 12 residues. CDR3 sequence reads: CASRVGGSGAFF. The CDR3 DNA reads TGTGCCAGCAGAGTAGGGGGGAGTGGCGCTTTCTTT. The complete variable domain, with remaining parts taken from reference TRBV2 and TRBJ1-1, reads EPEVTQTPSHQVTQMGQEVILRCVPISNHLYFYWYRQILGQKVEFLVSFYNNEISEKSEIFDDQFSVERPDGSNFTLKIRSTKLEDSAMYFCASRVGGSGAFFGQGTRLTVV.

The V gene is TRBV4-2, the J gene TRBJ2-1, with 7 positions matching TRBD1. Germline values: CDR1 LGHNA, CDR2 YNFKEQ. The CDR3 is made up of 17 amino acids. The V and J ends lost 2 bases and 6 bases, in that order; junction bases with no gene match: 13. The CDR3 DNA reads as TGTGCCAGCAGCCAATCTCAGACAGGGTCCGCTATCAATGAGCAGTTCTTC. Its translation is CASSQSQTGSAINEQFF.

The sample holds one count of this clone. The chain joins TRBV18 to TRBJ1-4; possible D gene TRBD1, 6 bases. CDR3 length equals 16 residues. Germline V gene lookup returns CDR1 KGHSH and CDR2 LQKENI. V was cut by 0 bases and J by 4 bases, with 12 bases left in between. CDR3 residues: CASSPPGGRFNEKLFF. Here the CDR3 DNA reads TGTGCCAGCTCACCACCGGGGGGCAGGTTTAATGAAAAACTGTTTTTT.

The chain recombines TRBV15 with TRBJ1-5, with D possibly matching TRBD1 (5 bases). Trimming removed 6 bases from V and 2 bases from J, with 11 bases in between. The CDR3 runs to 14 residues. CDR1 and CDR2 from the germline V gene are LNHNV and YYDKDF (reference sequence). The CDR3 nucleotides are TGTGCCACCAGTCAGGGTTCAGGCAATCAGCCCCAGCATTTT. Its translation is CATSQGSGNQPQHF.

The rearrangement links TRBV7-9 to TRBJ1-2; D is unresolved. Germline-derived CDR1 and CDR2 are SEHNR and FQNEAQ (reference sequence). CDR3 length: 14 amino acids. The V end lost 4 bases, the J end lost 3 bases, and 12 bases lay between the germline ends. The DNA for the CDR3 is TGTGCCAGCAGCTCCCTAGGCAGCTACTATGGCTACACCTTC. Amino acids: CASSSLGSYYGYTF. The full variable domain, rest sourced from reference TRBV7-9 and TRBJ1-2, is DTGVSQNPRHKITKRGQNVTFRCDPISEHNRLYWYRQTLGQGPEFLTYFQNEAQLEKSRLLSDRFSAERPKGSFSTLEIQRTEQGDSAMYLCASSSLGSYYGYTFGSGTRLTVV.

The genes are TRBV5-1 and TRBJ2-4, with D perhaps matching TRBD2 (6 bases). The germline gives CDR1 SGHRS, CDR2 YFSETQ. This CDR3 has 12 residues. Trimming removed 2 bases from V and 8 bases from J, with 8 bases in between. In nucleotides, the CDR3 is TGCGCCAGCAGCTTATCGGGGGACATTCAGTACTTC. Translated, it gives CASSLSGDIQYF. The whole variable domain, filled in from reference TRBV5-1 and TRBJ2-4, reads KAGVTQTPRYLIKTRGQQVTLSCSPISGHRSVSWYQQTPGQGLQFLFEYFSETQRNKGNFPGRFSGRQFSNSRSEMNVSTLELGDSALYLCASSLSGDIQYFGAGTRLSVL.

The chain has TRBV4-1 and TRBJ2-7, with TRBD2 matching over 10 bases. The germline gives CDR1 MGHRA, CDR2 YSYEKL. V shed 1 base, J shed 0 bases, and the junction held 6 bases outside the gene matches. The CDR3 runs 17 residues. The chain's CDR3 is CASSQVWTSGASYEQYF. The CDR3 nucleotides read TGCGCCAGCAGCCAAGTTTGGACTAGCGGAGCCTCCTACGAGCAGTACTTC.

This chain joins TRBV27 and TRBJ2-7; D gene ambiguous. CDR1 is MNHEY, CDR2 SMNVEV, per germline (reference sequence). With 2 bases removed from V and 2 bases from J, the gap between germline ends came to 7 bases. This CDR3 has 13 residues. The CDR3 sequence is CASSLRRTYEQYF. In DNA form, the CDR3 reads TGTGCCAGCAGTTTAAGACGGACCTACGAGCAGTACTTC.

CDR3 region: CASSQAGTGSYEQYF. The CDR3 DNA reads TGCGCCAGCAGCCAAGCCGGGACAGGGAGCTACGAGCAGTACTTC. This chain connects TRBV4-1 to TRBJ2-7, with TRBD1 identical over 9 bases. The V and J ends lost 1 base and 3 bases, in that order; junction bases with no gene match: 4. Germline V CDR1 and CDR2: MGHRA, YSYEKL. The CDR3 spans 15 residues.

The chain couples TRBV6-6 to TRBJ2-3; D not certain. Between the trimmed V and J ends, which lost 7 bases and 2 bases, there was a span of 13 bases. The CDR3 length is 14 residues. CDR1 and CDR2 (germline): MNHNY, SVGAGI (reference sequence). The CDR3 bases are TGTGCCAGCAAGGAGACTCAGCCCACAGATACGCAGTATTTT. Translated, it gives CASKETQPTDTQYF.

V gene TRBV7-6 combines with J gene TRBJ2-1; 9 bases align to TRBD2. The CDR3 is made up of 14 amino acids. Germline CDR1 reads SGHVS; CDR2 reads FNYEAQ. V dropped 5 bases and J dropped 8; count of bases not matched to a gene: 7. In nucleotides, the CDR3 is TGTGCCAGCAGCCCGAGGGGACTAGCAGATGAGCAGTTCTTC. It is translated as CASSPRGLADEQFF.

The chain joins TRBV6-5 to TRBJ2-6; the D is unclear. Germline values: CDR1 MNHEY, CDR2 SVGAGI. The CDR3 is made up of 16 amino acids. Trimming pared 2 bases from V and 4 bases from J, leaving 12 bases between. The CDR3 region has the DNA TGTGCCAGCAGTTACACCCAGGAAAGCGGGGCCAACGTCCTGACTTTC. Translating it yields CASSYTQESGANVLTF.

V is TRBV6-5 and J is TRBJ2-7, with 7 bases lining up with TRBD1. The germline CDR1 and CDR2 sequences are MNHEY and SVGAGI. This CDR3 contains 16 residues. V was clipped by 2 bases and J by 4 bases; unmatched bases: 11. This CDR3 is CASSYKPFPRGYEQYF. The CDR3 region has the DNA TGTGCCAGCAGTTACAAACCCTTTCCCAGGGGGTACGAGCAGTACTTC.

The chain has TRBV16 and TRBJ2-4; TRBD1 agrees at 10 bases. V was pared by 4 bases and J by 4 bases, with 4 bases of the junction left unmatched. CDR3 length: 15 amino acids. Germline V gives CDR1 KGHSY, CDR2 FQNENV. The CDR3 DNA sequence: TGTGCCAGCAGCCTCGGGACAGGGGCGAAAAACATTCAGTACTTC. Translated, it gives CASSLGTGAKNIQYF.

J is TRBJ2-7 and V is TRBV28; D is unclear. Deletions cut 8 bases from V and 3 bases from J, with 5 bases between. The CDR3 consists of 10 residues. From germline, CDR1 is MDHEN and CDR2 SYDVKM. The CDR3 here is CASLGYEQYF. CDR3 sequence (DNA): TGTGCCAGCCTCGGCTACGAGCAGTACTTC. Complete variable domain (other parts from reference TRBV28 and TRBJ2-7): DVKVTQSSRYLVKRTGEKVFLECVQDMDHENMFWYRQDPGLGLRLIYFSYDVKMKEKGDIPEGYSVSREKKERFSLILESASTNQTSMYLCASLGYEQYFGPGTRLTVT.

Note on this clone: The junction departs from germline at one end; a sequencing error may be responsible. The V and J genes are TRBV14 and TRBJ1-2; no clear D gene. Germline V gene lookup returns CDR1 SGHDN and CDR2 FVKESK. This CDR3 is built from 10 residues. The CDR3 nucleotides read TGTGCCAGCAGCCGAAGCCCAGAAAGATTC. It encodes CASSRSPERF.

The chain recombines TRBV10-3 with TRBJ2-5; TRBD2 matches at 10 bases. CDR1 and CDR2 from the germline V gene are ENHRY and SYGVKD. The CDR3 contains 14 residues. V was pared by 4 bases and J by 5 bases, with 4 bases of the junction left unmatched. CDR3 in amino acids: CAISGPSGSETQYF. The CDR3 DNA sequence: TGTGCCATCAGTGGGCCTAGCGGGAGTGAGACCCAGTACTTC.